One sample yielded the 30 T cell receptor beta chains listed below, sequenced in a study of T cells in Graves' hyperthyroidism and ophthalmopathy. Researchers amplified the TCR beta CDR3 regions from RNA transcripts. HTBI primers were the set used in a first-round RT-PCR of the TCR CDR3. TCRdb independently ran MiXCR on the multiplex PCR reads; one entry per CDR3 protein. This sample yields 550,000 to 700,000 distinct CDR3 sequences, of which about half are seen a single time; roughly 20% belongs to the top ten. The sequencing sample was made of peripheral blood or thyroid tissue (not recorded which). The receptors stem from an adult woman with Graves' disease, either hyperthyroidism or ophthalmopathy (not recorded which).

This clonotype was counted ten times or more. The chain is built from TRBV2 and TRBJ2-7; possible D gene TRBD2, 5 bases. Germline CDR1 is SNHLY and CDR2 is FYNNEI. The V gene lost 6 bases and the J gene lost 4 bases, with 13 bases spanning the gap. The CDR3 runs to 13 residues. CDR3: CASSAGGKYEQYF. The CDR3 DNA reads TGTGCCAGCAGCGCGGGTGGGAAGTACGAGCAGTACTTC.

This clonotype was detected ten times or more. The rearrangement links TRBV5-4 to TRBJ1-6, with TRBD1 matching 7 bases. The CDR3 sequence is 16 residues long. The germline gives CDR1 SGHNT, CDR2 YYREEE (reference sequence). V lost 5 bases and J lost 7; bases outside the gene matches: 12. The CDR3 bases are TGTGCCAGCAGGAGGGCGGAACAGGGGCGCAATTCACCCCTCCACTTT. This sequence encodes CASRRAEQGRNSPLHF.

The chain recombines TRBV7-9 with TRBJ2-5; D may correspond to TRBD1 or TRBD2 (5 bases each). The CDR3 contains 14 residues. CDR1 and CDR2 from the germline V gene are SEHNR and FQNEAQ (reference sequence). V was trimmed by 6 bases and J by 9 bases, leaving 20 bases between them. The CDR3: CASSEVRGRQPQYF. The CDR3 region has the DNA TGTGCCAGCAGTGAAGTTCGGGGCCGTCAGCCCCAGTACTTC.

The chain links TRBV5-1 to TRBJ2-7; 9 nucleotides align to TRBD2. Germline V gene lookup returns CDR1 SGHRS and CDR2 YFSETQ. The CDR3 totals 15 residues. V was pared by 5 bases and J by 3 bases, with 9 bases of the junction left unmatched. CDR3 sequence (DNA): TGCGCCAGCAGATTAGGGCTAGCGGGGATCTACGAGCAGTACTTC. Translated, it gives CASRLGLAGIYEQYF.

The chain uses TRBV7-8 and TRBJ2-7; 11 nucleotides align to TRBD2. The CDR3 is made up of 15 amino acids. The V gene's germline CDR1 is SGHVS and CDR2 FQNEAQ. The V segment lost 5 bases and the J segment 3 bases; nucleotides outside the gene matches: 6. The CDR3 reads CASSPVLAGVYEQYF. In DNA, the CDR3 is TGTGCCAGCAGCCCGGTACTAGCGGGAGTCTACGAGCAGTACTTC.

The chain joins TRBV28 to TRBJ1-2; no reliable D call. Germline V CDR1 and CDR2: MDHEN, SYDVKM. Trimming stripped 3 bases from V and 4 bases from J, with 12 bases between. This CDR3 contains 14 residues. The CDR3 DNA reads as TGTGCCAGCAGTTTCTTAGGAGGTTCCTATGGCTACACCTTC. This codes for CASSFLGGSYGYTF.

This clonotype was seen a few times. V and J are TRBV28 and TRBJ1-5, with D possibly matching TRBD1 (6 bases). The CDR3 has 18 residues. The V gene's germline CDR1 is MDHEN and CDR2 SYDVKM. V shed 1 base and J shed 3 bases, with 19 bases lying between them. The CDR3 nucleotides read TGTGCCAGCAGTTTATCGGTCCCAACAGGGTACTACAATCAGCCCCAGCATTTT. Translated: CASSLSVPTGYYNQPQHF.

On this clonotype: Because the CDR3's place on the DNA is in doubt, the DNA is left out and the CDR3 is given as listed by TCRdb. This sequence joins TRBV25-1 and TRBJ1-2. Germline V gene lookup returns CDR1 MGHDK and CDR2 SYGVNS. The CDR3 is 16 residues long, counting both termini. The CDR3 protein is CACSARPAGAGYGYTF.

V usage is TRBV7-9 and J usage is TRBJ1-1; D may be TRBD1 (6 bases). The CDR3 consists of 14 residues. V was trimmed by 6 bases and J by 3 bases, leaving 14 bases between them. Germline V gene sequence: CDR1 SEHNR, CDR2 FQNEAQ (reference sequence). CDR3 sequence: CASRKTRGDTEAFF. In DNA, the CDR3 is TGTGCCAGCAGAAAGACGAGGGGGGACACTGAAGCTTTCTTT.

This clonotype was found many times. The chain employs TRBV9 and TRBJ2-2, with D possibly matching TRBD2 (5 bases). Germline values: CDR1 SGDLS, CDR2 YYNGEE. The CDR3 runs 15 residues. Between the trimmed V and J ends, which lost 4 bases and 0 bases, there was a span of 10 bases. CDR3 in DNA: TGTGCCAGCAGCCCCCGGAGGACGAACACCGGGGAGCTGTTTTTT. Translated, it gives CASSPRRTNTGELFF.

In this sample, this clonotype turned up a few times. The chain uses TRBV12-3 or TRBV12-4 and TRBJ1-2; no definite D call. The CDR3 covers 14 residues. V lost 5 bases to trimming and J lost 6 bases, with 16 bases between them. The CDR3 DNA follows: TGTGCCAGCAGTCCCGACCCCGGCTACGATGGCTACACCTTC. Residues: CASSPDPGYDGYTF.

This clonotype came up once. The chain carries TRBV7-2 and TRBJ2-5, with D perhaps TRBD1 or TRBD2 (5 bases each). Deletions cut 1 base from V and 0 bases from J, with 12 bases between. This CDR3 has 16 residues. Per germline, CDR1 SGHTA and CDR2 FQGNSA. DNA for the CDR3: TGTGCCAGCAGCTTAGGAGCAGGGAGTGACCAAGAGACCCAGTACTTC. Its translation is CASSLGAGSDQETQYF.

This clonotype was recorded at least ten times. The V call is TRBV2, the J call TRBJ2-7, with 9 bases identical to TRBD2. This CDR3 is built from 16 residues. The germline gives CDR1 SNHLY, CDR2 FYNNEI. V was pared by 9 bases and J by 2 bases, with 14 bases of the junction left unmatched. The CDR3 coding sequence is TGTGCCAGTGGGAAGACTAGCGGAACTATGACCTACGAGCAGTACTTC. This gives the protein CASGKTSGTMTYEQYF.

The V call is TRBV29-1, the J call TRBJ1-5, with D perhaps matching TRBD1 (5 bases). Germline CDR1 SQVTM, CDR2 ANQGSEA. This CDR3 region has 13 residues. V lost 5 bases and J 6 bases, leaving 14 bases between the germline ends. The CDR3 sequence: CSVLGGIGQPQHF. Here the CDR3 DNA reads TGCAGCGTTCTGGGGGGGATCGGTCAGCCCCAGCATTTT.

This clonotype was recorded many times. The chain recombines TRBV20-1 with TRBJ1-5; D may be TRBD1 (5 bases). This CDR3 region has 13 residues. Germline-derived CDR1 and CDR2 are DFQATT and SNEGSKA (reference sequence). Trimming left V 2 bases short and J 3 bases short, with 8 bases between. CDR3 residues: CSARRDSNQPQHF. The CDR3 coding sequence is TGCAGTGCTAGAAGGGACTCCAATCAGCCCCAGCATTTT.

This chain joins TRBV10-3 and TRBJ2-5; D tentatively fits TRBD1 or TRBD2 (5 bases each). The CDR3 contains 14 residues. CDR1 is ENHRY, CDR2 SYGVKD, per germline. V was clipped by 6 bases and J by 2 bases, with 13 bases between them. The DNA for the CDR3 is TGTGCCATCAGGTGGGGGACGCATCAAGAGACCCAGTACTTC. Amino acid sequence: CAIRWGTHQETQYF.

J is TRBJ1-4 and V is TRBV10-3; D is ambiguous. The CDR3 loop spans 15 amino acids. The V end lost 10 bases, the J end lost 0 bases, and 15 bases lay between the germline ends. Germline V gene sequence: CDR1 ENHRY, CDR2 SYGVKD. CDR3 residues: CASSPPGATNEKLFF. The CDR3, as DNA: TGTGCCAGCTCACCACCCGGGGCAACTAATGAAAAACTGTTTTTT.

The chain is built from TRBV19 and TRBJ1-3; 9 bases match TRBD1. The V gene end was trimmed by 5 bases and the J gene end by 8 bases; junction bases not matched to a gene: 10. The CDR3 extends over 15 amino acids. The germline gives CDR1 LNHDA, CDR2 SQIVND (reference sequence). CDR3 loop: CASSLTGGGGYTIYF. The CDR3 nucleotides read TGTGCCAGTAGTCTTACAGGGGGCGGTGGCTACACCATATATTTT.

As regards this clonotype: The junction shows a germline mismatch at one end, possibly a read error. The J gene is TRBJ2-6, the V gene TRBV2; D possibly corresponds to TRBD1 (7 bases). Germline CDR1 is SNHLY and CDR2 is FYNNEI. CDR3 size: 15 residues. This CDR3 is CASSGGGTGANVLTF. CDR3 sequence (DNA): TGTGCCAGCAGCGGAGGGGGCACTGGTGCCAACGTCCTGACTTTC.

This chain joins TRBV24-1 and TRBJ2-2; a possible D gene is TRBD1 (6 bases). Per germline, CDR1 KGHDR and CDR2 SFDVKD. This CDR3 has 15 residues. Trimming removed 2 bases from V and 8 bases from J, with 14 bases in between. CDR3: CATSDSGASPGELFF. In DNA form, the CDR3 reads TGTGCCACCAGTGATTCAGGGGCCTCGCCTGGGGAGCTGTTTTTT.

This clonotype was observed a handful of times. The chain joins TRBV24-1 to TRBJ1-5, with TRBD1 matching 7 bases. CDR3 length equals 13 residues. After removal of 9 bases from V and 7 bases from J, the junction contained 8 bases not matched to a gene. Germline V gene sequence: CDR1 KGHDR, CDR2 SFDVKD. The DNA of the CDR3 is TGTGCCACCCAAGGCCTGACAGGGCAGCCCCAGCATTTT. Translated: CATQGLTGQPQHF.

Only a few counts were recorded for this clonotype. This chain links TRBV20-1 with TRBJ1-5, with D tentatively TRBD1 (5 bases). V was pared by 6 bases and J by 7 bases, with 19 bases between. Germline CDR1 is DFQATT and CDR2 is SNEGSKA (reference sequence). The CDR3 is made up of 14 amino acids. For the CDR3, the DNA is TGCAGTGCCAGGAGGGGAGAGGGTCAGCAGCCCCAGCATTTT. It codes for CSARRGEGQQPQHF.

The chain recombines TRBV20-1 with TRBJ2-5; weak D call: TRBD1 (6 bases). V dropped 5 bases and J dropped 2 bases, with 15 bases sitting between them. Germline CDR1 and CDR2: DFQATT and SNEGSKA (reference sequence). The CDR3 extends over 14 amino acids. CDR3 in amino acids: CSAGYRDTQETQYF. The CDR3 DNA reads as TGCAGTGCTGGGTACCGGGACACTCAAGAGACCCAGTACTTC.

This clonotype has a count of ten or more. The V call is TRBV30, the J call TRBJ1-3; D unresolved. CDR1 and CDR2 (germline): GTSNPN, SVGIG (reference sequence). This CDR3 is built from 13 residues. Trimming removed 2 bases at V and 0 bases at J, with 5 bases between. CDR3 DNA sequence: TGTGCCTGGAGTACGTACTCTGGAAACACCATATATTTT. Amino acid sequence: CAWSTYSGNTIYF.

The V gene is TRBV10-3, the J gene TRBJ2-5; 10 nucleotides agree with TRBD1. The V gene's germline CDR1 is ENHRY and CDR2 SYGVKD. V shed 10 bases, J shed 1 base, and the junction held 12 bases outside the gene matches. CDR3 size: 16 residues. In DNA form, the CDR3 reads TGTGCCAGCAGCCGATTTGGACAGGGGGGCCAAGAGACCCAGTACTTC. It codes for CASSRFGQGGQETQYF.

The rearrangement joins TRBV29-1 to TRBJ2-5; perhaps D is TRBD1 or TRBD2 (5 bases each). Looked up from germline, CDR1 is SQVTM and CDR2 is ANQGSEA. V was pared by 4 bases and J by 5 bases, with 14 bases between. The length of the CDR3 is 13 residues. Here the CDR3 reads CSVGGTEYETQYF. The CDR3, as DNA: TGCAGCGTTGGGGGGACGGAGTATGAGACCCAGTACTTC. Variable domain in full (rest from reference TRBV29-1 and TRBJ2-5): SAVISQKPSRDICQRGTSLTIQCQVDSQVTMMFWYRQQPGQSLTLIATANQGSEATYESGFVIDKFPISRPNLTFSTLTVSNMSPEDSSIYLCSVGGTEYETQYFGPGTRLLVL.

In its sample, this clonotype was seen many times. This chain joins TRBV7-9 and TRBJ2-7; D could derive from TRBD1 or TRBD2 (7 bases each). The CDR3 contains 16 residues. The germline V gene encodes CDR1 SEHNR and CDR2 FQNEAQ (reference sequence). V shed 4 bases and J shed 0 bases, with 16 bases lying between them. The CDR3 spells CASSSGGEGSSYEQYF. For the CDR3, the DNA is TGTGCCAGCAGCTCAGGGGGGGAGGGGAGCTCCTACGAGCAGTACTTC.

This clonotype showed up just a few times. The J gene is TRBJ1-2, the V gene TRBV10-3, with D hard to call. This CDR3 comprises 11 residues. The V and J ends lost 4 bases and 8 bases respectively, with 8 bases between them. The germline V gene has CDR1 ENHRY and CDR2 SYGVKD. The CDR3 sequence: CAISGVRGYTF. The CDR3 DNA sequence: TGTGCCATCAGTGGGGTTCGGGGCTACACCTTC.

In this sample, this clonotype turned up many times. The chain links TRBV7-2 to TRBJ2-7; D call uncertain. The CDR3 sequence is 12 residues long. With 2 bases removed from V and 5 bases from J, the gap between germline ends came to 7 bases. Germline CDR1 SGHTA, CDR2 FQGNSA. The CDR3 DNA is TGTGCCAGCAGCTTACGGCCGGACGAGCAGTACTTC. This translates into CASSLRPDEQYF.

This clonotype came up many times. The V call is TRBV9, the J call TRBJ1-1; D unclear. There are 13 residues in the CDR3. The V gene's germline CDR1 is SGDLS and CDR2 YYNGEE. V lost 0 bases and J 2 bases, leaving 5 bases between the germline ends. CDR3 sequence (DNA): TGTGCCAGCAGCGTAGGTTCTAACACTGAAGCTTTCTTT. Protein: CASSVGSNTEAFF.